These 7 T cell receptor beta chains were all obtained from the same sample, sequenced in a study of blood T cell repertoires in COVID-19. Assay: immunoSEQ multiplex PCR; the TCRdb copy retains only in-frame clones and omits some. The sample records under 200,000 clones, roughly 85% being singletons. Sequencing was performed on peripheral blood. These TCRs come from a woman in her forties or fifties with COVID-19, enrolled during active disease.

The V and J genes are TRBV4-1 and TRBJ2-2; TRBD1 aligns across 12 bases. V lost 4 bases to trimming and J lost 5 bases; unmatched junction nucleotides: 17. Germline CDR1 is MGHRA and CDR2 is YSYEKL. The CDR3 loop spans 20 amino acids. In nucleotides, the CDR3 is TGCGCCAGCAGCCCACTCCTAGGCGGGACAGGGGGCGCGGGTACCGGGGAGCTGTTTTTT. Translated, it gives CASSPLLGGTGGAGTGELFF.

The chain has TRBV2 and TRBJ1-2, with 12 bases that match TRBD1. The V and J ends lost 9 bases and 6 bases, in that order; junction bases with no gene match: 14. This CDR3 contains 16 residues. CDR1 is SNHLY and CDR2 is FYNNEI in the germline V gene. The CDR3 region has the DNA TGTGCCAGTCGATCCCAGACCGGGACAGGGGGCGATGGCTACACCTTC. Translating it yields CASRSQTGTGGDGYTF.

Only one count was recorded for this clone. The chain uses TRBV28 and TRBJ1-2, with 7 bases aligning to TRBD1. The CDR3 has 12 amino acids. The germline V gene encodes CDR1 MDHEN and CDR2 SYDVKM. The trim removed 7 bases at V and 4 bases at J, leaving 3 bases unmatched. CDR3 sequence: CASMGQSYGYTF. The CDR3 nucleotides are TGTGCCAGCATGGGACAGAGCTATGGCTACACCTTC.

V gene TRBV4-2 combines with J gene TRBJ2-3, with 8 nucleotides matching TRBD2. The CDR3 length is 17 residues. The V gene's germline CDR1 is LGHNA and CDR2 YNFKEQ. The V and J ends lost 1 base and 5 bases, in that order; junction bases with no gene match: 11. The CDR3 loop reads CASSQGGRGGQGDTQYF. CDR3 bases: TGTGCCAGCAGCCAAGGAGGCCGGGGGGGCCAGGGAGATACGCAGTATTTT.

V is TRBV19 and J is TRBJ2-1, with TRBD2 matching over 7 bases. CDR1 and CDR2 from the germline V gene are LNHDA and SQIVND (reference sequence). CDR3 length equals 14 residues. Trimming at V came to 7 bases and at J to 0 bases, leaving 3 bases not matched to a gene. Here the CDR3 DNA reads TGTGCCAGTATGAGCGGGAACTCCTACAATGAGCAGTTCTTC. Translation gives CASMSGNSYNEQFF.

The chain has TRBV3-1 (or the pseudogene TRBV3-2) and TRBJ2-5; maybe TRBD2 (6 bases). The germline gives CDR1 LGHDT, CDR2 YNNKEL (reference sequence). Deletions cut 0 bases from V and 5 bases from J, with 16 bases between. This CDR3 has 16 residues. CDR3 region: CASSQDGGRAGETQYF. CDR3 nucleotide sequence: TGTGCCAGCAGCCAAGATGGTGGCAGGGCGGGGGAGACCCAGTACTTC.

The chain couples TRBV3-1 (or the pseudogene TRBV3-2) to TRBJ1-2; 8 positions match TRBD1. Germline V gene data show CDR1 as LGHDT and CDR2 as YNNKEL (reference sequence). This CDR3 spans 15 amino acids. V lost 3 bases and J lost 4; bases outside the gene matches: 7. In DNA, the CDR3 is TGTGCCAGCAGCCACCTAGGACAGGGCCGCTATGGCTACACCTTC. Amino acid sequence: CASSHLGQGRYGYTF.